This section outlines one TCR beta chain sequence together with its context. This record belongs to a study of blood T cell repertoires in COVID-19. The overall study: The analysed material was cDNA or gDNA that came from T cells, B-cell-depleted T cells, or PBMCs.

As originally analysed: Amplification of reference gene primers was used by the study to estimate nucleated cell counts. Assay used: immunoSEQ multiplex PCR; TCRdb lists only in-frame clones, some missing. V and J calls and clone size come straight from that table; D and trimming were deduced from the DNA. Of fewer than 60,000 clones in the sample, roughly 86% were seen once. Germline CDR1 is KGHSH and CDR2 is LQKENI. Trimming removed 2 bases at V and 2 bases at J, with 7 bases between. The length of the CDR3 is 13 residues. This clonotype was sampled from an elderly man with active or convalescent COVID-19. V is TRBV18 and J is TRBJ2-7; D uncertain. Sequencing input: peripheral blood. This chain's CDR3 is CASSPSQTYEQYF. The CDR3 bases are TGTGCCAGCTCACCAAGCCAAACCTACGAGCAGTACTTC.